Listed below are T cell receptor beta chains from one sample, sequenced in a study of shared clonotypes between healthy human individuals. Sequenced by immunoSEQ multiplex PCR; TCRdb stores in-frame clones only, minus some. The sample consists of about 1.1 million clones, 60% to 85% of them appearing once. Sequenced material: memory CD4+ T cells from PBMCs. The receptors stem from a man between 18 and 35 years old in good health. Some clones in this sample may be carry-over from other donors' samples. The conserved cysteine and the conserved F or W are not part of the CDR3 here. Clone size is not always given. Where it is, it says once, few, many or a class for expanded clones.

clone_size	v_call	j_call	cdr3_aa
-	TRBV28	TRBJ1-1	ASSFVQGGTEAF
-	TRBV7-2	TRBJ2-5	DSRAGQAAETQY
-	TRBV10-1	TRBJ2-2	ASSSNRETNTGELF
-	TRBV5-1	TRBJ2-2	ASSLFLPNTGELF
-	TRBV5-4	TRBJ2-5	ASSLGGQETQY
-	TRBV7-8	TRBJ1-1	ASSLAFQAGTGTTMNTEAF
-	TRBV5-4	TRBJ1-1	ASSLGGTGVTEAF
-	TRBV28	TRBJ2-7	ASSSPVGGSSYEQY
-	TRBV6-5	TRBJ2-7	ASKPGLASYEQY
-	TRBV5-4	TRBJ2-1	ASSQGTSGSGEQF
once	TRBV14	TRBJ2-2	ASSQSLNTGELF
once	TRBV4-1	TRBJ1-5	ASSRGAGQPQH
-	TRBV4-2	TRBJ2-1	ASSRGTSGSRKF
-	TRBV5-5	TRBJ2-5	ASTPGRALETQY
-	TRBV18	TRBJ1-6	ASSRDRGISYNSPLH
-	TRBV29-1	TRBJ1-2	SVDPRYESHYGYT
-	TRBV5-1	TRBJ2-7	ASSLVVAGSYEQY
-	TRBV6-1	TRBJ1-5	ASSEGQSGQPQH
-	TRBV7-3	TRBJ2-1	ASSSVEGPSYNEQF
-	TRBV7-3	TRBJ2-3	ASSLTSGSTDTQY
-	TRBV6-1	TRBJ1-6	ASSDSPTGGRPLH
once	TRBV7-9	TRBJ1-4	ASSLSSGDEKLF
-	TRBV5-1	TRBJ2-5	ASSLVVAGQETQY
-	TRBV18	TRBJ2-3	ASSPLREGTDTQY
once	TRBV9	TRBJ2-5	ASTPGLAEETQY
few	TRBV28	TRBJ2-3	ASSRASGDITDTQY
few	TRBV27	TRBJ1-1	ASRPIRTNTEAF
once	TRBV7-2	TRBJ2-2	ASRPGGADTGELF
-	TRBV4-1	TRBJ1-5	ASSQAGSNQPQH
many	TRBV7-9	TRBJ2-1	ASSPRPDRANEQF
-	TRBV6-5	TRBJ1-2	ASSIGQGSGYT
-	TRBV5-1	TRBJ2-1	ASSRGLAGGNEQF